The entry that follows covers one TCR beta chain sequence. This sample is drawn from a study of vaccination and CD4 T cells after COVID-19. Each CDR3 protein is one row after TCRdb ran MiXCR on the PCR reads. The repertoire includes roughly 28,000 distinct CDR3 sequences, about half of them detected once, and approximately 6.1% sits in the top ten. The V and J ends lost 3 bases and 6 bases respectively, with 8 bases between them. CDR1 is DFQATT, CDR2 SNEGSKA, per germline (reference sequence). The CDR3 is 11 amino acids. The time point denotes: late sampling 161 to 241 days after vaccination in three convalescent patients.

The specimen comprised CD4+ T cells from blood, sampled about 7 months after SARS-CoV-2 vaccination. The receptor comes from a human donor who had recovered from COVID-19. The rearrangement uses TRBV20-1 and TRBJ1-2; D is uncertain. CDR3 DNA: TGCAGTGCTAGGGAAAATCATGGCTACACCTTC. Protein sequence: CSARENHGYTF.